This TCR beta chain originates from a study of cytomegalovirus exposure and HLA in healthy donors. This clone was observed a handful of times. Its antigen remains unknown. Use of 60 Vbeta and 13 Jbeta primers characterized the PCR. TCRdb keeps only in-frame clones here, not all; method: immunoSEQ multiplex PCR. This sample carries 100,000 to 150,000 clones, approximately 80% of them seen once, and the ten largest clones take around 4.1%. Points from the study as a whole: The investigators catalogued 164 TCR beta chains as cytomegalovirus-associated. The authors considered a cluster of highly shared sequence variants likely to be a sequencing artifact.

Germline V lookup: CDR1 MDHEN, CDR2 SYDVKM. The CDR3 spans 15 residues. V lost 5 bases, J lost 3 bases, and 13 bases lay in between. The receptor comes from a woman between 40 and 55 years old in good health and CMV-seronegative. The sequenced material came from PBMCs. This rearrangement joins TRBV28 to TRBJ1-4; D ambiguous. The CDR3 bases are TGTGCCAGCAGTCCCTCCGGGGTACCTAATGAAAAACTGTTTTTT. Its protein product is CASSPSGVPNEKLFF.